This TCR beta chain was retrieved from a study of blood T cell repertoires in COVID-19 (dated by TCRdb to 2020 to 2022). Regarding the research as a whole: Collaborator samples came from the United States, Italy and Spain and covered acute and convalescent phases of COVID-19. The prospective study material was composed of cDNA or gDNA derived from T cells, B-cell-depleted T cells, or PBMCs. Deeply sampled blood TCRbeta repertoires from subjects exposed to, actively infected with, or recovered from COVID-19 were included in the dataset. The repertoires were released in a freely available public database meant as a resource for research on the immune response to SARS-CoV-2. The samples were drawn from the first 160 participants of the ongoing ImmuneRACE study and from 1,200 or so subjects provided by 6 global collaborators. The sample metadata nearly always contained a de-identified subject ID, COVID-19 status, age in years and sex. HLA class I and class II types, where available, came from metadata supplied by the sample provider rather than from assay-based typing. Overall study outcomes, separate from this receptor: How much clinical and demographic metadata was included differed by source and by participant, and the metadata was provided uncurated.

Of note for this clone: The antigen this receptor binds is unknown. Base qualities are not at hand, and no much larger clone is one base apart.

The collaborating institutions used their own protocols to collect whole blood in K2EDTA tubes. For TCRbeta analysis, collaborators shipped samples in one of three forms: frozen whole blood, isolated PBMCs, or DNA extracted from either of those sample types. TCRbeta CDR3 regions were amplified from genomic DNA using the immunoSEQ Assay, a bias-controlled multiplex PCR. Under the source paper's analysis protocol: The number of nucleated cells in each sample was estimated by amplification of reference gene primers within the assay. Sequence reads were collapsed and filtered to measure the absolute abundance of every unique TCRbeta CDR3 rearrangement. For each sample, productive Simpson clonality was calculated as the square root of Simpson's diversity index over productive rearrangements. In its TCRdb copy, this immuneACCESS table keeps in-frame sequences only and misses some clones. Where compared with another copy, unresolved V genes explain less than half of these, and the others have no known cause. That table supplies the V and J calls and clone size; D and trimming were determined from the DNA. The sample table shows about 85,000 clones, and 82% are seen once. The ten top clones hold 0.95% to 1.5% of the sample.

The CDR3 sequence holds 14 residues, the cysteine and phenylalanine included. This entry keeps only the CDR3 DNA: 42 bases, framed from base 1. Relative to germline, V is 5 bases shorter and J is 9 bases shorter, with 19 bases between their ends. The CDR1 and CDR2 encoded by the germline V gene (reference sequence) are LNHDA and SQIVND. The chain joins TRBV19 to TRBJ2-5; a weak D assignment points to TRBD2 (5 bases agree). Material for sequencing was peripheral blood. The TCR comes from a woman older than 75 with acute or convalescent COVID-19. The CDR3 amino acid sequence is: CASSLSAEPGAQYF. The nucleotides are TGTGCCAGTAGTCTCTCGGCGGAGCCCGGGGCCCAGTACTTC.